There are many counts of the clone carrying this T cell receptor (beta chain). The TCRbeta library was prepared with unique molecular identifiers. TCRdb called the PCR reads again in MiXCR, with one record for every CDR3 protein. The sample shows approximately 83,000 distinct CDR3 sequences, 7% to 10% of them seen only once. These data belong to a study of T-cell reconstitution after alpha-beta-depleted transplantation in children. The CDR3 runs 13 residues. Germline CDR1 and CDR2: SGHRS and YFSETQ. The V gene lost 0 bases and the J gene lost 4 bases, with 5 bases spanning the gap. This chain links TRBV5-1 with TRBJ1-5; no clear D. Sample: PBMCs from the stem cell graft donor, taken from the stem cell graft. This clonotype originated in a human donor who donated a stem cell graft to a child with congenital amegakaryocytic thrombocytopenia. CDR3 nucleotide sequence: TGCGCCAGCAGCTTGGCGCCGAATCAGCCCCAGCATTTT. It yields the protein CASSLAPNQPQHF.